The 13 T cell receptor beta chains presented below share a single source sample, sequenced in a study of regulatory and conventional T cells in RAG deficiency. Generated by immunoSEQ multiplex PCR, the TCRdb table keeps only in-frame clones and is missing some. The data contain approximately 35,000 clones, roughly three quarters of them singletons. Blood CD4+ CD25-low CD127-high conventional T cells supplied the genomic DNA template. This same sample was also taken into another study, of regulatory T cells. As that report states: Amplification used 52 TRBV primers and 13 TRBJ primers.

The sequenced sample consisted of CD4+ effector T cells sorted from blood. Every receptor here comes from a human donor in good health.

The sample holds a few counts of this clone. V gene TRBV30 combines with J gene TRBJ1-5, with D unresolved. Germline CDR1 GTSNPN, CDR2 SVGIG (reference sequence). V shed 1 base and J shed 0 bases, with 7 bases lying between them. This CDR3 comprises 14 residues. The CDR3 spells CAWSETDSNQPQHF. In DNA form, the CDR3 reads TGTGCCTGGAGTGAGACGGATAGCAATCAGCCCCAGCATTTT.

The chain employs TRBV18 and TRBJ1-1; possible D gene TRBD1, 5 bases. V was pared by 3 bases and J by 1 base, with 12 bases between. The CDR3 length is 15 residues. From germline, CDR1 is KGHSH and CDR2 LQKENI. Written as DNA, the CDR3 is TGTGCCAGCTCACCCTCGGGGCCTACGAACACTGAAGCTTTCTTT. Translated: CASSPSGPTNTEAFF.

The chain is built from TRBV11-3 and TRBJ2-7; D is ambiguous. This CDR3 region has 13 residues. Trimming shortened V by 5 bases and J by 8 bases, and 16 bases separated the two germline ends. The germline V gene has CDR1 SGHNT and CDR2 YENEEA. The CDR3, as DNA: TGTGCCAGCAGCCAAAACAGACACCCTCAGCAGTACTTC. Protein: CASSQNRHPQQYF.

This sequence joins TRBV4-2 and TRBJ2-1; 11 bases are shared with TRBD2. The germline gives CDR1 LGHNA, CDR2 YNFKEQ. The CDR3 is 16 residues long. J was trimmed by 8 bases and V by 0 bases; bases with no gene match: 6. CDR3 coding DNA: TGTGCCAGCAGCCAAGATCCCCTAGCGGGGGGTTATGAGCAGTTCTTC. It codes for CASSQDPLAGGYEQFF.

The chain combines TRBV5-4 with TRBJ1-2; tentative D call: TRBD1 (6 bases). Germline loops: CDR1 SGHNT, CDR2 YYREEE (reference sequence). This CDR3 has 14 residues. V dropped 0 bases and J dropped 3 bases, with 9 bases sitting between them. CDR3 amino acids: CASSLGTEDYGYTF. The CDR3 coding sequence is TGTGCCAGCAGCTTGGGGACAGAAGACTATGGCTACACCTTC. Looking up the rest from reference TRBV5-4 and TRBJ1-2 gives the full variable domain: ETGVTQSPTHLIKTRGQQVTLRCSSQSGHNTVSWYQQALGQGPQFIFQYYREEENGRGNFPPRFSGLQFPNYSSELNVNALELDDSALYLCASSLGTEDYGYTFGSGTRLTVV.

This rearrangement joins TRBV5-1 to TRBJ1-6, with D possibly matching TRBD1 (5 bases). The CDR3 consists of 16 residues. Trimming removed 1 base from V and 2 bases from J, with 10 bases in between. The germline V gene has CDR1 SGHRS and CDR2 YFSETQ. This CDR3 is CASSLRPRAYNSPLHF. The CDR3 DNA reads TGCGCCAGCAGCTTGCGTCCCAGGGCCTATAATTCACCCCTCCACTTT.

The chain has TRBV5-1 and TRBJ2-7; 8 bases match TRBD1. CDR3 size: 16 residues. Trimming removed 0 bases from V and 8 bases from J; junction bases left unmatched: 13. The germline gives CDR1 SGHRS, CDR2 YFSETQ. CDR3: CASSLVRGTGPIKQYF. For the CDR3, the DNA is TGCGCCAGCAGCTTGGTACGCGGGACAGGCCCCATCAAGCAGTACTTC.

The V call is TRBV12-5, the J call TRBJ2-2, with a weak D call TRBD1 (6 bases). The V end was cut by 2 bases, the J end by 2 bases, with 15 bases between. CDR3 length equals 17 residues. CDR1 is LGHNT and CDR2 is FRNRAP in the germline V gene. The CDR3 loop reads CASGLHTGQGNTGELFF. CDR3 nucleotides: TGTGCTAGTGGTTTGCATACGGGACAAGGAAACACCGGGGAGCTGTTTTTT.

The chain joins TRBV29-1 to TRBJ1-4; tentative D call: TRBD1 (5 bases). The CDR3 spans 13 residues. V lost 6 bases and J 5 bases, leaving 13 bases between the germline ends. CDR1 and CDR2 (germline): SQVTM, ANQGSEA. CDR3 in amino acids: CSVRGRANEKLFF. DNA for the CDR3: TGCAGCGTGCGGGGCAGGGCAAATGAAAAACTGTTTTTT. The full variable domain, with the rest looked up from reference TRBV29-1 and TRBJ1-4, is SAVISQKPSRDICQRGTSLTIQCQVDSQVTMMFWYRQQPGQSLTLIATANQGSEATYESGFVIDKFPISRPNLTFSTLTVSNMSPEDSSIYLCSVRGRANEKLFFGSGTQLSVL.

The V and J genes are TRBV7-6 and TRBJ1-1; D perhaps matches TRBD1 (5 bases). The CDR3 has 14 residues. CDR1 and CDR2 from the germline V gene are SGHVS and FNYEAQ. V dropped 5 bases and J dropped 1 base, with 11 bases sitting between them. This CDR3 reads CASSPGLGNTEAFF. CDR3 sequence (DNA): TGTGCCAGCAGCCCGGGACTGGGGAACACTGAAGCTTTCTTT.

CDR3 in amino acids: CASRNRDSYEQYF. Here the CDR3 DNA reads TGTGCCAGCCGAAACAGGGACTCCTACGAGCAGTACTTC. The chain combines TRBV5-4 with TRBJ2-7, with D perhaps TRBD1 (6 bases). This CDR3 contains 13 residues. The V end lost 7 bases, the J end lost 0 bases, and 11 bases lay between the germline ends. Germline assignment: CDR1 SGHNT and CDR2 YYREEE (reference sequence). The full variable domain, with the rest looked up from reference TRBV5-4 and TRBJ2-7, is ETGVTQSPTHLIKTRGQQVTLRCSSQSGHNTVSWYQQALGQGPQFIFQYYREEENGRGNFPPRFSGLQFPNYSSELNVNALELDDSALYLCASRNRDSYEQYFGPGTRLTVT.

There are a few counts of this clone. The chain recombines TRBV18 with TRBJ1-6; no definite D call. V was shortened by 5 bases and J by 4 bases, with 12 bases between the two germline ends. This CDR3 comprises 15 residues. Germline lookup yields CDR1 KGHSH and CDR2 LQKENI. This CDR3 reads CASSVYGRYNSPLHF. The CDR3 coding sequence is TGTGCCAGCTCAGTCTACGGACGGTATAATTCACCCCTCCACTTT. The variable domain in full, completed from reference TRBV18 and TRBJ1-6, reads NAGVMQNPRHLVRRRGQEARLRCSPMKGHSHVYWYRQLPEEGLKFMVYLQKENIIDESGMPKERFSAEFPKEGPSILRIQQVVRGDSAAYFCASSVYGRYNSPLHFGNGTRLTVT.

J is TRBJ2-5 and V is TRBV7-9; maybe TRBD2 (5 bases). Germline CDR1 reads SEHNR; CDR2 reads FQNEAQ (reference sequence). This CDR3 region has 14 residues. The V end lost 2 bases, the J end lost 4 bases, and 11 bases lay between the germline ends. The CDR3 is CASSLKRNGETQYF. The DNA for the CDR3 is TGTGCCAGCAGCTTAAAGCGGAATGGAGAGACCCAGTACTTC.